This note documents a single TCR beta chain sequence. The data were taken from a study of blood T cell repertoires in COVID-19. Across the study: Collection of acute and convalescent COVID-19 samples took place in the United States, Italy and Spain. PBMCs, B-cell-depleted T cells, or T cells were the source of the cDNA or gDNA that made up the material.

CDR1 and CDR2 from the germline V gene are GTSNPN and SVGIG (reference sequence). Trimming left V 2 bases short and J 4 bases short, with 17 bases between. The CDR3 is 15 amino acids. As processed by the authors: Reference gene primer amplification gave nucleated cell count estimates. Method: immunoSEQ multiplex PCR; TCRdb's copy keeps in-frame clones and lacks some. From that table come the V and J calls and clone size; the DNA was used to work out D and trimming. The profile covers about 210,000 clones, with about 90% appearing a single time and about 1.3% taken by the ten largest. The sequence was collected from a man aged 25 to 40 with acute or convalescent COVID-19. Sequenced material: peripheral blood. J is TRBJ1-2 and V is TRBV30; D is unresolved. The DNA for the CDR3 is TGTGCCTGGAGTACCTCCAGCTACTCGGGCTATGGCTACACCTTC. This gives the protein CAWSTSSYSGYGYTF.